One sample yielded the 23 T cell receptor beta chains listed below, sequenced in a study of blood T cell repertoires in COVID-19. Libraries were prepared by immunoSEQ multiplex PCR; TCRdb keeps only in-frame clonotypes and omits some of them. The sample records around 700,000 clones, about 90% being singletons. Material: peripheral blood. These receptors were collected from a woman aged 18-29 years with acute or convalescent COVID-19.

The chain links TRBV5-6 to TRBJ1-1; D is ambiguous. This CDR3 spans 13 amino acids. The germline V gene has CDR1 SGHDT and CDR2 YYEEEE. Trimming stripped 4 bases from V and 6 bases from J, with 13 bases between. The CDR3 here is CASSKTPLAEAFF. CDR3 bases: TGTGCCAGCAGCAAGACACCTTTAGCTGAAGCTTTCTTT.

V is TRBV29-1 and J is TRBJ1-3, with no clear D. The CDR3 runs to 11 residues. The germline V gene encodes CDR1 SQVTM and CDR2 ANQGSEA. With 5 bases removed from V and 3 bases from J, the gap between germline ends came to 5 bases. The CDR3 sequence: CSVPFGNTIYF. The CDR3 DNA is TGCAGCGTTCCTTTTGGAAACACCATATATTTT.

The chain is built from TRBV28 and TRBJ2-1, with D perhaps TRBD1 (6 bases). The V gene lost 4 bases and the J gene lost 4 bases, with 14 bases spanning the gap. The CDR3 consists of 15 residues. The V gene's germline CDR1 is MDHEN and CDR2 SYDVKM. This chain's CDR3 is CASSSTGLGYNEQFF. CDR3 in DNA: TGTGCCAGCAGTTCCACAGGGTTGGGGTACAATGAGCAGTTCTTC.

This chain's CDR3 is CASSLVSSGGRTDTQYF. CDR3 DNA sequence: TGTGCCAGCAGCTTAGTTTCCAGCGGGGGCCGCACAGATACGCAGTATTTT. The rearrangement uses TRBV7-4 and TRBJ2-3; 8 positions match TRBD2. In germline, CDR1 is SGHVT, CDR2 SQSDAQ. The CDR3 has 17 residues. The V gene end was trimmed by 1 base and the J gene end by 1 base; junction bases not matched to a gene: 7. The full variable domain, rest sourced from reference TRBV7-4 and TRBJ2-3, is GAGVSQSPRYKVAKRGRDVALRCDSISGHVTLYWYRQTLGQGSEVLTYSQSDAQRDKSGRPSGRFSAERPERSVSTLKIQRTEQGDSAVYLCASSLVSSGGRTDTQYFGPGTRLTVL.

The chain is built from TRBV6-5 and TRBJ2-5; possibly TRBD1 for D (6 bases). This CDR3 has 15 amino acids. V was shortened by 0 bases and J by 0 bases, with 8 bases between the two germline ends. The germline CDR1 and CDR2 sequences are MNHEY and SVGAGI. The CDR3 DNA reads as TGTGCCAGCAGTTACTCACCAGGGGACCAAGAGACCCAGTACTTC. Residues: CASSYSPGDQETQYF.

This chain links TRBV27 with TRBJ1-3; no clear D. With 2 bases removed from V and 0 bases from J, the gap between germline ends came to 8 bases. The germline CDR1 and CDR2 sequences are MNHEY and SMNVEV (reference sequence). The CDR3 sequence is 15 residues long. The CDR3 bases are TGTGCCAGCAGTTTAATCGGGAGCTCTGGAAACACCATATATTTT. Protein product: CASSLIGSSGNTIYF.

The chain has TRBV9 and TRBJ1-5; TRBD1 matches at 7 bases. CDR1 is SGDLS, CDR2 YYNGEE, per germline. This CDR3 region has 14 residues. Trimming removed 4 bases from V and 4 bases from J; junction bases left unmatched: 5. CDR3 loop: CASSIQGGNQPQHF. The CDR3, as DNA: TGTGCCAGCAGCATTCAGGGGGGAAATCAGCCCCAGCATTTT. The full variable domain, its missing parts supplied by reference TRBV9 and TRBJ1-5, is DSGVTQTPKHLITATGQRVTLRCSPRSGDLSVYWYQQSLDQGLQFLIQYYNGEERAKGNILERFSAQQFPDLHSELNLSSLELGDSALYFCASSIQGGNQPQHFGDGTRLSIL.

The chain combines TRBV29-1 with TRBJ2-7; 10 bases line up with TRBD1. Germline assignment: CDR1 SQVTM and CDR2 ANQGSEA. There are 11 residues in the CDR3. J gave up 6 bases and V 7 bases, and 3 bases lay outside the gene matches. CDR3 in DNA: TGCAGCGGGAGGGACAGGGGCGAGCAGTACTTC. It translates to CSGRDRGEQYF.

V usage is TRBV6-5 and J usage is TRBJ1-5; D is uncertain. Trimming stripped 11 bases from V and 1 base from J, with 15 bases between. The length of the CDR3 is 14 residues. Germline CDR1 is MNHEY and CDR2 is SVGAGI. As DNA, the CDR3 is TGTGCCCCCCGGGGAGGGCGGAGCAATCAGCCCCAGCATTTT. Its translation is CAPRGGRSNQPQHF.

The chain couples TRBV11-2 to TRBJ1-6; no clear D. The germline V and J ends were trimmed by 3 bases and 11 bases, with 11 bases remaining between them. From germline, CDR1 is SGHAT and CDR2 FQNNGV. The CDR3 is 13 residues long. CDR3 loop: CASSFSDGPPLHF. The CDR3 DNA follows: TGTGCCAGCAGCTTTTCGGATGGGCCACCCCTCCACTTT.

This clone is a singleton in its sample. J is TRBJ1-2 and V is TRBV6-5; D may be TRBD1 (6 bases). This CDR3 has 15 residues. CDR1 is MNHEY, CDR2 SVGAGI, per germline. V lost 0 bases and J 3 bases, leaving 11 bases between the germline ends. As DNA, the CDR3 is TGTGCCAGCAGTTACTCGGACAGCGGCTACTATGGCTACACCTTC. Translated, it gives CASSYSDSGYYGYTF.

The chain combines TRBV4-2 with TRBJ2-1; TRBD2 might be the D (5 bases). CDR1 is LGHNA, CDR2 YNFKEQ, per germline. The CDR3 has 16 residues. V was trimmed by 0 bases and J by 0 bases, leaving 9 bases between them. CDR3 sequence (DNA): TGTGCCAGCAGCCAAGAGTGGAGGAGCTCCTACAATGAGCAGTTCTTC. This sequence encodes CASSQEWRSSYNEQFF.

The genes are TRBV9 and TRBJ2-5; TRBD2 matches 8 bases. In germline, CDR1 is SGDLS, CDR2 YYNGEE. V gave up 3 bases and J gave up 4 bases; unmatched junction bases: 5. The length of the CDR3 is 14 residues. CDR3 nucleotides: TGTGCCAGCAGCGCGGGGGGGGCCACAGAGACCCAGTACTTC. Translation: CASSAGGATETQYF.

The chain combines TRBV6-5 with TRBJ2-5, with D maybe TRBD2 (6 bases). V dropped 3 bases and J dropped 0 bases, with 11 bases sitting between them. Germline V gene data show CDR1 as MNHEY and CDR2 as SVGAGI. The CDR3 runs to 15 residues. This CDR3 is CASSYIGGYQETQYF. CDR3 bases: TGTGCCAGCAGTTATATCGGAGGGTACCAAGAGACCCAGTACTTC.

J is TRBJ2-3 and V is TRBV6-4; no clear D gene. This CDR3 spans 13 amino acids. Germline CDR1 is MRHNA and CDR2 is SNTAGT. Trimming cost V 3 bases and J 0 bases, with 4 bases left between them. The CDR3 loop is CASSEQSTDTQYF. In nucleotides, the CDR3 is TGTGCCAGCAGTGAACAGAGCACAGATACGCAGTATTTT.

The J gene is TRBJ2-7, the V gene TRBV19; TRBD1 matches at 7 bases. The germline V gene encodes CDR1 LNHDA and CDR2 SQIVND (reference sequence). Trimming cost V 9 bases and J 7 bases; bases outside gene matches: 15. This CDR3 spans 14 amino acids. CDR3 sequence reads: CASTSRTGLGEQYF. The CDR3 DNA reads as TGTGCCAGCACCTCCCGGACAGGATTGGGAGAGCAGTACTTC.

The V and J genes are TRBV20-1 and TRBJ2-1; D is unclear. Germline V gives CDR1 DFQATT, CDR2 SNEGSKA (reference sequence). This CDR3 region has 11 residues. Trimming took 3 bases from V and 13 from J, leaving 13 bases between them. CDR3 sequence: CSASWAINQFF. DNA for the CDR3: TGCAGTGCTAGTTGGGCTATCAATCAGTTCTTC.

The chain carries TRBV3-1 (or the pseudogene TRBV3-2) and TRBJ1-2; TRBD1 matches at 7 bases. V lost 2 bases and J lost 6; bases outside the gene matches: 6. Germline V CDR1 and CDR2: LGHDT, YNNKEL (reference sequence). This CDR3 has 14 residues. The CDR3 bases are TGTGCCAGCAGCCAACTCACAGGGGAGGATGGCTACACCTTC. It translates to CASSQLTGEDGYTF.

V gene TRBV14 combines with J gene TRBJ1-2; 11 bases match TRBD1. V shed 4 bases, J shed 4 bases, and the junction held 11 bases outside the gene matches. This CDR3 comprises 17 residues. CDR1 SGHDN and CDR2 FVKESK come from the germline V gene. CDR3 sequence: CASSPLPRDRGTYGYTF. As DNA, the CDR3 is TGTGCCAGCAGCCCTCTACCCAGGGACAGGGGGACCTATGGCTACACCTTC.

This chain links TRBV5-1 with TRBJ1-1; 8 nucleotides match TRBD1. The ends lost 4 bases at V and 3 bases at J; junction bases unmatched: 14. CDR3 length: 17 amino acids. Germline V lookup: CDR1 SGHRS, CDR2 YFSETQ. The CDR3 region has the DNA TGCGCCAGCAGCATCAGGGGGCAGGGTAAATTGGACACTGAAGCTTTCTTT. Residues: CASSIRGQGKLDTEAFF. The full variable domain, its missing parts supplied by reference TRBV5-1 and TRBJ1-1, is KAGVTQTPRYLIKTRGQQVTLSCSPISGHRSVSWYQQTPGQGLQFLFEYFSETQRNKGNFPGRFSGRQFSNSRSEMNVSTLELGDSALYLCASSIRGQGKLDTEAFFGQGTRLTVV.

This clone was picked up one time. This sequence joins TRBV7-2 and TRBJ1-1; possible D gene TRBD1, 6 bases. The CDR3 loop spans 15 amino acids. V shed 6 bases and J shed 5 bases, with 19 bases lying between them. CDR1 is SGHTA and CDR2 is FQGNSA in the germline V gene. Here the CDR3 reads CASRTGSRGGTEAFF. DNA for the CDR3: TGTGCCAGCAGAACCGGATCAAGGGGGGGTACTGAAGCTTTCTTT.

The chain joins TRBV7-2 to TRBJ1-3; possibly TRBD1 for D (5 bases). The CDR3 sequence is 15 residues long. CDR1 is SGHTA, CDR2 FQGNSA, per germline. V was trimmed by 1 base and J by 4 bases, leaving 11 bases between them. As DNA, the CDR3 is TGTGCCAGCAGCTTAGGAACAGGCTGGGGAAACACCATATATTTT. Its translation is CASSLGTGWGNTIYF.

This rearrangement joins TRBV5-1 to TRBJ2-2; 11 positions agree with TRBD1. The trim removed 3 bases at V and 5 bases at J, leaving 3 bases unmatched. Germline CDR1 SGHRS, CDR2 YFSETQ. This CDR3 contains 15 residues. The CDR3 is CASSSGTGGTGELFF. Written as DNA, the CDR3 is TGCGCCAGCAGCTCCGGGACAGGGGGTACCGGGGAGCTGTTTTTT.